This T cell receptor (beta chain) stems from a study of Graves' ophthalmopathy and Graves' hyperthyroidism. The CDR3 sequence is 14 residues long. Trimming shortened V by 3 bases and J by 4 bases, and 10 bases separated the two germline ends. Investigators amplified TCR beta CDR3 regions from RNA transcripts. HTBI primers primed a first-round RT-PCR, and a second-round multiplex PCR followed. One entry per CDR3 protein results from TCRdb running MiXCR on the multiplex PCR reads. Found here are 300,000 to 400,000 distinct CDR3 sequences, about a sixth of them singletons; the top ten hold roughly 2.4%. The sample holds many counts of this clonotype.

The clonotype was recovered from an adult woman with stable Graves' hyperthyroidism. The chain employs TRBV12-3 or TRBV12-4 and TRBJ1-5; the D is unclear. The sequenced material came from peripheral blood. The DNA of the CDR3 is TGTGCCAGCAGTTTGCGAGGTAGGAATCAGCCCCAGCATTTT. It yields the protein CASSLRGRNQPQHF.